These T cell receptor beta chains were read from a single sample in a study of cytomegalovirus exposure and HLA in healthy donors. This table comes from immunoSEQ multiplex PCR, and its TCRdb copy is limited to in-frame clones, with some not included. The sample shows 100,000 to 150,000 clones, about 78% of them seen only once. Sample: PBMCs. The receptor set was obtained from a man aged 25 to 40 in good health and CMV-seronegative. Both conserved end residues are part of each CDR3. A D gene is named only where the DNA matches it firmly.

D	V	CDR3
TRBD2	TRBV4-1	CASSQRPQRGPQETQYF
-	TRBV28	CASSLWATGPNTEAFF
TRBD1	TRBV6-5	CASREDREQFF
TRBD1	TRBV7-3	CASSLQGAQTYGYTF
-	TRBV7-9	CASSLDFSHNEQFF
-	TRBV27	CASSSRVGTGELFF
TRBD2	TRBV7-3	CASSFGLAGSGGEQFF
TRBD1	TRBV2	CASSEPGQGYEQYF
-	TRBV30	CAWSSSANYGYTF
-	TRBV29-1	CSVVEGYTF
TRBD1	TRBV2	CASKGQGGDSPLHF
-	TRBV11-2	CASRSRDSFYNEQFF
-	TRBV5-5	CASSVSVGQDEQYF
-	TRBV29-1	CSVDTGSYNEQFF
TRBD2	TRBV6-1	CASSELAGPDTQYF
TRBD2	TRBV6-5	CASSELAGGHEQFF
-	TRBV6-5	CASCWTDNYEQYF
-	TRBV6-5	CASRRSGSHYEQYF
-	TRBV6-5	CATTNSRADTQYF
TRBD1	TRBV11-2	CASSWGQGPFPLHF